The 30 T cell receptor beta chains listed next were all sequenced from one sample in a study of blood T cell repertoires in COVID-19. Using immunoSEQ multiplex PCR, the repertoire was profiled, and TCRdb retains in-frame clones only, with some absent. The data contain tens of thousands of clones, 65% to 80% of them singletons. Sequenced input: peripheral blood. Receptor source: an elderly woman with active or convalescent COVID-19.

This clone was observed a single time. V usage is TRBV6-6 and J usage is TRBJ2-2; D is possibly TRBD1 (5 bases). The CDR3 spans 13 residues. The germline CDR1 and CDR2 sequences are MNHNY and SVGAGI (reference sequence). Trimming pared 5 bases from V and 6 bases from J, leaving 10 bases between. CDR3 residues: CASSSVGAGELFF. In nucleotides, the CDR3 is TGTGCCAGCAGTAGCGTAGGGGCCGGGGAGCTGTTTTTT.

Only a few counts were recorded for this clone. The chain couples TRBV6-5 to TRBJ1-2, with D possibly being TRBD1 (5 bases). CDR1 and CDR2 (germline): MNHEY, SVGAGI. The ends were cut back, 7 bases at V and 13 bases at J, with 16 bases in the middle. The CDR3 loop spans 11 amino acids. CDR3 in DNA: TGTGCCAGCACCTTTGGGGAGGGGCTCACCTTC. Protein product: CASTFGEGLTF.

CDR3 protein: CASTPTGRFGNTEAFF. In DNA, the CDR3 is TGCGCCAGCACCCCGACAGGGAGGTTCGGCAACACTGAAGCTTTCTTT. The V gene is TRBV4-1, the J gene TRBJ1-1, with 7 bases matching TRBD1. V lost 7 bases, J lost 2 bases, and 13 bases stayed unmatched. The V gene's germline CDR1 is MGHRA and CDR2 YSYEKL. This CDR3 region has 16 residues.

The rearrangement uses TRBV7-2 and TRBJ1-1, with D possibly TRBD1 on 6 matching bases. Germline V gene sequence: CDR1 SGHTA, CDR2 FQGNSA. CDR3 length equals 14 residues. The V end lost 4 bases, the J end lost 3 bases, and 12 bases lay between the germline ends. The CDR3 loop reads CASSYQGRDTEAFF. CDR3 DNA sequence: TGTGCCAGCAGCTATCAGGGGAGGGACACTGAAGCTTTCTTT.

The chain recombines TRBV5-1 with TRBJ2-5; 10 bases map to TRBD1. The V and J ends lost 4 bases and 3 bases, in that order; junction bases with no gene match: 3. CDR1 SGHRS and CDR2 YFSETQ come from the germline V gene. The CDR3 covers 14 residues. CDR3 in amino acids: CASSGDRGKETQYF. The CDR3 DNA is TGCGCCAGCAGCGGGGACAGGGGAAAAGAGACCCAGTACTTC.

The V gene is TRBV5-1, the J gene TRBJ2-2, with 7 bases identical to TRBD1. The CDR3 has 16 amino acids. V shed 4 bases, J shed 4 bases, and the junction held 10 bases outside the gene matches. Germline CDR1 SGHRS, CDR2 YFSETQ. The DNA of the CDR3 is TGCGCCAGCAGCCCAAACCCGGGACAGAGCACCGGGGAGCTGTTTTTT. This gives the protein CASSPNPGQSTGELFF.

This chain links TRBV6-5 with TRBJ1-1; D perhaps matches TRBD1 (6 bases). V lost 5 bases to trimming and J lost 1 base, with 11 bases between them. Germline values: CDR1 MNHEY, CDR2 SVGAGI. The CDR3 runs 14 residues. As DNA, the CDR3 is TGTGCCAGCAGTAGAGTCAGGGGGAACACTGAAGCTTTCTTT. It translates to CASSRVRGNTEAFF.

The chain links TRBV6-5 to TRBJ1-5; 7 nucleotides match TRBD1. V shed 7 bases, J shed 5 bases, and the junction held 8 bases outside the gene matches. The germline V gene has CDR1 MNHEY and CDR2 SVGAGI. This CDR3 comprises 14 residues. The CDR3 nucleotides read TGTGCCAGCACCCGCAACAGGGGAGATCAGCCCCAGCATTTT. It encodes CASTRNRGDQPQHF.

This clone was seen ten or more times. The chain combines TRBV6-6 with TRBJ2-1, with D perhaps matching TRBD2 (5 bases). V was pared by 0 bases and J by 3 bases, with 6 bases between. In germline, CDR1 is MNHNY, CDR2 SVGAGI (reference sequence). This CDR3 has 14 amino acids. The CDR3 sequence: CASSYSRVYNEQFF. CDR3 sequence (DNA): TGTGCCAGCAGTTACTCGAGGGTCTACAATGAGCAGTTCTTC.

The gene calls are TRBV7-2 and TRBJ1-2; D may be TRBD1 (5 bases). Deletions cut 5 bases from V and 3 bases from J, with 13 bases between. This CDR3 contains 14 residues. Germline CDR1 reads SGHTA; CDR2 reads FQGNSA. The CDR3 DNA is TGTGCCAGCAGCCCCCGGGGGGTAGACTATGGCTACACCTTC. It is translated as CASSPRGVDYGYTF.

In its sample, this clone was seen once. CDR3 in amino acids: CASTRGREVTEAFF. DNA for the CDR3: TGTGCCAGCACCCGGGGCAGGGAAGTGACTGAAGCTTTCTTT. V is TRBV7-8 and J is TRBJ1-1; maybe TRBD1 (5 bases). The V gene lost 7 bases and the J gene lost 5 bases, with 17 bases spanning the gap. The CDR3 spans 14 residues. Germline CDR1 SGHVS, CDR2 FQNEAQ. Using reference TRBV7-8 and TRBJ1-1 for the parts outside the CDR3, the full variable domain is GAGVSQSPRYKVAKRGQDVALRCDPISGHVSLFWYQQALGQGPEFLTYFQNEAQLDKSGLPSDRFFAERPEGSVSTLKIQRTQQEDSAVYLCASTRGREVTEAFFGQGTRLTVV.

The chain has TRBV19 and TRBJ1-6; unclear D gene. The CDR3 extends over 16 amino acids. V was shortened by 1 base and J by 7 bases, with 14 bases between the two germline ends. The germline V gene encodes CDR1 LNHDA and CDR2 SQIVND (reference sequence). The CDR3 region is CASSIGGQGSNSPLHF. For the CDR3, the DNA is TGTGCCAGTAGTATAGGCGGGCAAGGAAGCAATTCACCCCTCCACTTT.

The chain joins TRBV29-1 to TRBJ2-7; D remains ambiguous. Between the trimmed V and J ends, which lost 7 bases and 3 bases, there was a span of 13 bases. CDR3 size: 12 residues. The germline CDR1 and CDR2 sequences are SQVTM and ANQGSEA. The CDR3 DNA follows: TGCAGCGCGCGCGCCGCTAGCTACGAGCAGTACTTC. Translation gives CSARAASYEQYF.

This rearrangement joins TRBV30 to TRBJ1-2; a weak D match, TRBD1 (6 bases). From germline, CDR1 is GTSNPN and CDR2 SVGIG (reference sequence). The CDR3 is 14 residues long. The V end lost 0 bases, the J end lost 2 bases, and 10 bases lay between the germline ends. The chain's CDR3 is CAWSVYRENYGYTF. CDR3 in DNA: TGTGCCTGGAGTGTCTACAGGGAGAACTATGGCTACACCTTC.

In its sample, this clone was seen once. The chain is built from TRBV21-1 and TRBJ1-1. TRBV21-1 is given as a pseudogene. The CDR3 sequence is 12 residues long. The CDR3, as DNA: TGTGCCAGCAGCAACTTGAACACTGAAGCTTTCTTT. Translated: CASSNLNTEAFF.

This clone was found once. This chain connects TRBV19 to TRBJ1-6, with D perhaps matching TRBD1 (5 bases). V lost 3 bases and J lost 5, with 14 bases in between. This CDR3 has 16 amino acids. Germline CDR1 LNHDA, CDR2 SQIVND (reference sequence). CDR3: CASSITVAGHNSPLHF. As DNA, the CDR3 is TGTGCCAGTAGTATTACCGTGGCAGGGCATAATTCACCCCTCCACTTT. The complete variable domain, with remaining parts taken from reference TRBV19 and TRBJ1-6, reads DGGITQSPKYLFRKEGQNVTLSCEQNLNHDAMYWYRQDPGQGLRLIYYSQIVNDFQKGDIAEGYSVSREKKESFPLTVTSAQKNPTAFYLCASSITVAGHNSPLHFGNGTRLTVT.

The rearrangement links TRBV5-1 to TRBJ2-3; 14 bases are a match to TRBD2. There are 16 residues in the CDR3. Trimming took 4 bases from V and 2 from J; bases not matched to a gene: 3. Germline V gene data show CDR1 as SGHRS and CDR2 as YFSETQ. The CDR3 spells CASSPGLAGATDTQYF. The CDR3 region has the DNA TGCGCCAGCAGCCCGGGACTAGCGGGGGCCACAGATACGCAGTATTTT.

This clone was observed at least ten times. The chain is built from TRBV4-3 and TRBJ1-1, with a tentative D call TRBD1 (5 bases). The CDR3 consists of 17 residues. V dropped 4 bases and J dropped 2 bases, with 20 bases sitting between them. Germline V gene data show CDR1 as LGHNA and CDR2 as YSLEER. CDR3 sequence: CASSRGRDWELNTEAFF. The DNA of the CDR3 is TGCGCCAGCAGCCGAGGCCGGGACTGGGAACTAAACACTGAAGCTTTCTTT.

This rearrangement joins TRBV2 to TRBJ2-3, with TRBD2 matching over 13 bases. Germline CDR1 SNHLY, CDR2 FYNNEI. With 6 bases clipped from V and 3 bases from J, the junction kept 6 bases outside the gene matches. The CDR3 runs to 16 residues. The CDR3 bases are TGTGCCAGCAGAATCACTAGCGGGGGGGCTACAGATACGCAGTATTTT. It yields the protein CASRITSGGATDTQYF.

The chain links TRBV5-6 to TRBJ2-7; D uncertain. Germline values: CDR1 SGHDT, CDR2 YYEEEE. This CDR3 spans 15 amino acids. V lost 0 bases and J 4 bases, leaving 14 bases between the germline ends. The CDR3 coding sequence is TGTGCCAGCAGCTTGGGTCCCCGGGTTATTTACGAGCAGTACTTC. Residues: CASSLGPRVIYEQYF.

This clone was observed at least ten times. The CDR3: CASSETGPTEAFF. CDR3 bases: TGTGCCAGCAGTGAAACAGGGCCCACTGAAGCTTTCTTT. V and J are TRBV2 and TRBJ1-1; weak D call: TRBD1 (6 bases). V lost 2 bases and J lost 4, with 8 bases in between. CDR1 is SNHLY and CDR2 is FYNNEI in the germline V gene. CDR3 length equals 13 residues.

The gene calls are TRBV3-1 (or the pseudogene TRBV3-2) and TRBJ2-3; D gene uncertain. Per germline, CDR1 LGHDT and CDR2 YNNKEL (reference sequence). The V and J ends lost 1 base and 0 bases respectively, with 5 bases between them. This CDR3 contains 14 residues. The CDR3 region is CASSQGPSTDTQYF. The CDR3 coding sequence is TGTGCCAGCAGCCAAGGGCCCAGCACAGATACGCAGTATTTT.

The V and J genes are TRBV5-1 and TRBJ2-2; 7 bases are shared with TRBD1. This CDR3 spans 18 amino acids. Trimming cost V 4 bases and J 2 bases; bases outside gene matches: 14. The V gene's germline CDR1 is SGHRS and CDR2 YFSETQ. CDR3 coding DNA: TGCGCCAGCAGCATCCCCGACAGGGATGACCGAAACACCGGGGAGCTGTTTTTT. It translates to CASSIPDRDDRNTGELFF.

The gene calls are TRBV19 and TRBJ2-7, with 8 bases identical to TRBD2. This CDR3 has 16 amino acids. Trimming took 5 bases from V and 4 from J; bases not matched to a gene: 13. Germline-derived CDR1 and CDR2 are LNHDA and SQIVND (reference sequence). The CDR3 region has the DNA TGTGCCAGTAGTCCCCGAACGGGAGGGATCGGGTACGAGCAGTACTTC. Amino acid sequence: CASSPRTGGIGYEQYF.

The chain uses TRBV2 and TRBJ1-4; no firm D call. CDR3 length equals 12 residues. Germline assignment: CDR1 SNHLY and CDR2 FYNNEI. V gave up 6 bases and J gave up 8 bases, with 10 bases separating them. The CDR3 DNA is TGTGCCAGCAGACAGACTAGCGAAAAACTGTTTTTT. Its protein product is CASRQTSEKLFF.

The rearrangement links TRBV11-2 to TRBJ2-3; weak D call: TRBD1 (7 bases). CDR3 length equals 15 residues. The germline CDR1 and CDR2 sequences are SGHAT and FQNNGV. Between the trimmed V and J ends, which lost 5 bases and 4 bases, there was a span of 16 bases. In nucleotides, the CDR3 is TGTGCCAGCAGCCGTCGACAGGGAGGCGCAGATACGCAGTATTTT. Protein: CASSRRQGGADTQYF.

This clone has only a few counts. The chain recombines TRBV4-3 with TRBJ2-3; D ambiguous. Germline CDR1 reads LGHNA; CDR2 reads YSLEER. The CDR3 is 15 amino acids. Deletions cut 1 base from V and 6 bases from J, with 14 bases between. The CDR3: CASSQAGPSRDTQYF. The CDR3 DNA reads as TGCGCCAGCAGCCAAGCCGGCCCTTCGAGGGATACGCAGTATTTT.

The chain couples TRBV6-2 or TRBV6-3 to TRBJ1-1, with unresolved D. The germline V gene encodes CDR1 MNHEY and CDR2 SVGEGT. The CDR3 is 12 residues long. The V and J ends lost 0 bases and 11 bases respectively, with 10 bases between them. The CDR3 is CASSYSKWEAFF. The CDR3 nucleotides read TGTGCCAGCAGTTACTCTAAGTGGGAGGCTTTCTTT.

This clone has only one observation. CDR3 residues: CASSRLGPGLDTQYF. CDR3 DNA sequence: TGCGCCAGCAGCCGCCTGGGGCCGGGTCTAGATACGCAGTATTTT. The chain joins TRBV4-1 to TRBJ2-3; D is possibly TRBD1 (5 bases). The CDR3 is 15 amino acids. The germline V and J ends were trimmed by 4 bases and 5 bases, with 16 bases remaining between them. Germline values: CDR1 MGHRA, CDR2 YSYEKL.

This clone has a handful of counts. The chain recombines TRBV7-2 with TRBJ1-1, with D tentatively TRBD1 (5 bases). The CDR3 covers 17 residues. V gave up 3 bases and J gave up 2 bases, with 19 bases separating them. Germline V gives CDR1 SGHTA, CDR2 FQGNSA. The CDR3 protein is CASSLGGPGTINTEAFF. CDR3 bases: TGTGCCAGCAGCTTGGGAGGTCCCGGGACGATTAACACTGAAGCTTTCTTT.